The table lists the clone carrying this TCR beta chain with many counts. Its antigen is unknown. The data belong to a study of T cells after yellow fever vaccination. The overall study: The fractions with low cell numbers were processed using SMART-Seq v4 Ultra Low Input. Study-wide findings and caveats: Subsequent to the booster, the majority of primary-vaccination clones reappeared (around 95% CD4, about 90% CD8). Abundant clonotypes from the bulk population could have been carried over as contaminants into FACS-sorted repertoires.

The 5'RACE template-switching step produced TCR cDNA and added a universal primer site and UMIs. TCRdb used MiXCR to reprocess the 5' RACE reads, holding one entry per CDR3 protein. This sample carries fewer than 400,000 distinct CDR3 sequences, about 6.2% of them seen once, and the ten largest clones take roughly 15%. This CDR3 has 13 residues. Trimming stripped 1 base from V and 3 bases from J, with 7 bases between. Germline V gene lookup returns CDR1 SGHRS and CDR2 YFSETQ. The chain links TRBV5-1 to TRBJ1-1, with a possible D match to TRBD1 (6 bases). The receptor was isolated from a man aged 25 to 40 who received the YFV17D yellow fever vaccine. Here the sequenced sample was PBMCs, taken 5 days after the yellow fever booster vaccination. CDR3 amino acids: CASSLSGDTEAFF. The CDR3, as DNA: TGCGCCAGCAGCTTGTCAGGGGACACTGAAGCTTTCTTT.